This T cell receptor (beta chain) was captured in a study of blood T cell repertoires in COVID-19 (dated by TCRdb to about 2020). Background for the entire study: Samples covering the acute and convalescent phases of COVID-19 were provided by collaborators in the United States, Italy and Spain. The prospective study material was composed of cDNA or gDNA derived from T cells, B-cell-depleted T cells, or PBMCs. Deeply sampled blood TCRbeta repertoires from subjects exposed to, actively infected with, or recovered from COVID-19 were included in the dataset. The repertoires were made available in a free public database intended to serve as a resource for research on the immune response to SARS-CoV-2. Samples were obtained from the ongoing ImmuneRACE study (first 160 participants) and from roughly 1,300 subjects provided by 6 global collaborators. Nearly every sample came with metadata listing a de-identified subject ID, COVID-19 status, age in years and sex. HLA class I and class II types, where available, came from metadata supplied by the sample provider rather than from assay-based typing.

General study outcomes and caveats: Clinical and demographic metadata were provided uncurated, with the amount varying by source and participant.

TCRbeta CDR3 regions were amplified from genomic DNA using the immunoSEQ Assay, a bias-controlled multiplex PCR. From the authors' description of their analysis: The number of nucleated cells in each sample was estimated by amplification of reference gene primers within the assay. Sequence reads were collapsed and filtered to measure the absolute abundance of every unique TCRbeta CDR3 rearrangement. For each sample, productive Simpson clonality was calculated as the square root of Simpson's diversity index over productive rearrangements. TCRdb re-hosts the immuneACCESS table, in-frame sequences only. Its copies lack some clones; in the studies checked, an unresolved V gene accounts for under half of them, and the cause for the rest is not known. V and J calls plus clone size are reproduced from that table; the DNA served to infer D and trimming. The sample records approximately 180,000 clones, approximately 87% of which are singletons. The ten largest clones represent 2% to 3% of the sample.

From its cysteine to its phenylalanine, the CDR3 spans 15 amino acids. The kept DNA is CDR3 alone, 45 bases in frame from the first base. Looking up the germline V gene yields CDR1 SGHVS and CDR2 FQNEAQ. V is trimmed back by 1 base and J by 7 bases, and the junction contains 9 bases that no gene match accounts for. Of note for this clone: Its specific antigen is unknown. It has no much larger one-base neighbor in the sample; base qualities were not kept.

Whole blood was collected in K2EDTA tubes by collaborating institutions according to the institutions' own protocols. For TCRbeta analysis, collaborator samples were shipped as frozen whole blood, as isolated PBMCs, or as DNA extracted from either sample type. The chain was built from TRBV7-8 and TRBJ1-1; TRBD1 fits 7 bases in the junction. The sample was peripheral blood. This clonotype originated in a man aged 35-49 years with active or convalescent COVID-19. The CDR3 is CASSLVAGTEFEAFF. The DNA reads TGTGCCAGCAGCTTAGTGGCCGGGACAGAGTTTGAAGCTTTCTTT.